Reported below is one T cell receptor beta chain. Its antigen remains unidentified. The record originates from a study of memory CD4+ T cells and cytomegalovirus serostatus. The study's findings and limits: Suggested: most of the CMV-linked TCR signature lies in CD4+ memory cells. Of under 200 reported CMV TCRbeta sequences, under 70 were found in memory CD4+ repertoires.

The sort gate was single viable CD3+CD4+CD8-CD45RO+ cells for memory CD4+ T cells. Positive selection with CD4 microbeads enriched total CD4+ T cells. This table comes from immunoSEQ multiplex PCR, and its TCRdb copy is limited to in-frame clones, with some not included. The profile shows approximately 74,000 clones, about 78% of them singletons. Input material: memory CD4+ T cells from blood. The clonotype comes from an adult in good health and CMV-seropositive.

This chain's CDR3 is CASSSRLAANEQYF. CDR3 bases: TGCGCCAGCAGCTCCCGGCTAGCAGCTAACGAGCAGTACTTC. This chain connects TRBV4-3 to TRBJ2-7; D possibly corresponds to TRBD2 (5 bases). CDR1 is LGHNA, CDR2 YSLEER, per germline. CDR3 length equals 14 residues. V shed 5 bases and J shed 5 bases, with 16 bases lying between them.